Listed here are 19 T cell receptor beta chains from one sample, sequenced in a study of Graves' ophthalmopathy and Graves' hyperthyroidism. Using RNA transcripts, the TCR beta CDR3 regions were amplified. Second-round multiplex PCR followed a first-round RT-PCR using HTBI primers. MiXCR was run by TCRdb on the multiplex PCR reads, yielding one entry per CDR3 protein. This table holds 600,000 to 650,000 distinct CDR3 sequences, 22% found once. Sequenced: peripheral blood. These receptors were collected from a woman aged 18-29 years with stable Graves' hyperthyroidism. Some clones in this sample may be carry-over from other donors' samples.

The chain links TRBV5-1 to TRBJ2-2; 11 bases match TRBD2. The CDR3 spans 16 residues. The germline gives CDR1 SGHRS, CDR2 YFSETQ. J was trimmed by 7 bases and V by 1 base; bases with no gene match: 6. The DNA of the CDR3 is TGCGCCAGCAGCTTGTCCCTAGCGGGAGGCGGCGGGGAGCTGTTTTTT. This gives the protein CASSLSLAGGGGELFF.

This clonotype appeared many times. Likely a read error: the CDR3 ends without its conserved phenylalanine or tryptophan. The limits of the CDR3 on the DNA are not certain, so only TCRdb's listed CDR3 is given. The chain combines TRBV27 with TRBJ1-2. The CDR3 is 11 amino acids in total, end residues counted. Germline loops: CDR1 MNHEY, CDR2 SMNVEV (reference sequence). CDR3 region: CASSLVPRRLC.

CDR3 sequence reads: CASSEANGQLDNSNQPQHF. CDR3 coding DNA: TGTGCCAGCAGTGAAGCTAACGGACAGCTAGATAATAGCAATCAGCCCCAGCATTTT. The chain links TRBV6-1 to TRBJ1-5, with D possibly matching TRBD1 (6 bases). The V end lost 0 bases, the J end lost 0 bases, and 18 bases lay between the germline ends. Germline V gene data show CDR1 as MNHNS and CDR2 as SASEGT. The CDR3 totals 19 residues.

This clonotype was seen ten or more times. This sequence joins TRBV20-1 and TRBJ2-5; D is uncertain. The CDR3 covers 13 residues. Germline values: CDR1 DFQATT, CDR2 SNEGSKA (reference sequence). V was shortened by 1 base and J by 6 bases, with 12 bases between the two germline ends. The DNA for the CDR3 is TGCAGTGCTAGAGCCGAGCGCCGGCAGACCCAGTACTTC. Translated, it gives CSARAERRQTQYF.

In its sample, this clonotype was seen many times. The CDR3 DNA is TGTGCCAGCAGTGCTCAGGACCTGGGATTCTATGGCTACACCTTC. It yields the protein CASSAQDLGFYGYTF. The rearrangement uses TRBV27 and TRBJ1-2; D unclear. Germline CDR1 reads MNHEY; CDR2 reads SMNVEV (reference sequence). The length of the CDR3 is 15 residues. The germline V and J ends were trimmed by 5 bases and 4 bases, with 17 bases remaining between them.

The J gene is TRBJ1-5, the V gene TRBV11-2, with D hard to call. Germline CDR1 SGHAT, CDR2 FQNNGV. Trimming pared 2 bases from V and 7 bases from J, leaving 9 bases between. The CDR3 is 13 residues long. This CDR3 reads CASSLRWNQPQHF. The CDR3 bases are TGTGCCAGCAGCTTAAGATGGAACCAGCCCCAGCATTTT.

This clonotype was detected many times. V and J are TRBV11-2 and TRBJ2-7; no definite D call. CDR1 and CDR2 from the germline V gene are SGHAT and FQNNGV. The CDR3 is 12 amino acids. Trimming removed 8 bases from V and 6 bases from J, with 14 bases in between. CDR3 DNA sequence: TGTGCCAGCTCGAAGTTGTTGTCCGAGCAGTACTTC. It encodes CASSKLLSEQYF. Full variable domain (remainder filled in from reference TRBV11-2 and TRBJ2-7): EAGVAQSPRYKIIEKRQSVAFWCNPISGHATLYWYQQILGQGPKLLIQFQNNGVVDDSQLPKDRFSAERLKGVDSTLKIQPAKLEDSAVYLCASSKLLSEQYFGPGTRLTVT.

The rearrangement uses TRBV14 and TRBJ2-7; 7 nucleotides match TRBD2. This CDR3 comprises 15 residues. The V segment lost 2 bases and the J segment 6 bases; nucleotides outside the gene matches: 10. Germline V gene data show CDR1 as SGHDN and CDR2 as FVKESK. CDR3 in amino acids: CASSQHGLDFGEQYF. The DNA for the CDR3 is TGTGCCAGCAGCCAACACGGACTAGATTTCGGCGAGCAGTACTTC.

This clonotype was observed many times. The CDR3 coding sequence is TGTGCCAGCTCACCACGGGACAGGGGAGATGAGGAGACCCAGTACTTC. Amino acid sequence: CASSPRDRGDEETQYF. The chain is built from TRBV18 and TRBJ2-5, with 10 positions matching TRBD1. The CDR3 has 16 amino acids. J was trimmed by 5 bases and V by 1 base; bases with no gene match: 7. Germline V lookup: CDR1 KGHSH, CDR2 LQKENI.

This clonotype was picked up many times. The chain recombines TRBV6-1 with TRBJ1-6, with a weak D call TRBD1 (5 bases). This CDR3 contains 14 residues. Germline assignment: CDR1 MNHNS and CDR2 SASEGT. V lost 1 base and J lost 7, with 8 bases in between. For the CDR3, the DNA is TGTGCCAGCAGTGAAGGGGGGAAGAATTCACCCCTCCACTTT. Its translation is CASSEGGKNSPLHF.

About this clonotype: A much larger clone differs from this one at a single base, so this may be a read error. The V and J genes are TRBV2 and TRBJ2-4; 9 nucleotides match TRBD1. CDR3 length: 14 amino acids. CDR1 SNHLY and CDR2 FYNNEI come from the germline V gene. The CDR3, as DNA: TGTGCCAGCTTTACAGGGGGCGAGGGAAACATTAAGTACTTC. It translates to CASFTGGEGNIKYF.

This clonotype showed up many times. The chain uses TRBV7-3 and TRBJ2-7; 8 nucleotides line up with TRBD1. The CDR3 contains 14 residues. Germline assignment: CDR1 SGHTA and CDR2 FQGTGA. Trimming at V came to 3 bases and at J to 4 bases, leaving 5 bases not matched to a gene. This CDR3 reads CASSLDGTGYEQYF. DNA of the CDR3: TGTGCCAGCAGCTTGGACGGGACAGGATACGAGCAGTACTTC.

This clonotype showed up many times. The chain employs TRBV20-1 and TRBJ1-2; 7 positions agree with TRBD1. V shed 0 bases and J 2 bases; nucleotides not matched to a gene: 6. The V gene's germline CDR1 is DFQATT and CDR2 SNEGSKA (reference sequence). The CDR3 length is 15 residues. Written as DNA, the CDR3 is TGCAGTGCTAGAGACCGACAGGGAGTCAACTATGGCTACACCTTC. Its protein is CSARDRQGVNYGYTF.

This clonotype was seen many times. This rearrangement joins TRBV20-1 to TRBJ2-1, with D possibly TRBD1 on 6 matching bases. This CDR3 contains 13 residues. Trimming pared 5 bases from V and 2 bases from J, leaving 10 bases between. Germline V gene lookup returns CDR1 DFQATT and CDR2 SNEGSKA (reference sequence). In DNA, the CDR3 is TGCAGTGCTCCCCAGGGGCCCTACAATGAGCAGTTCTTC. It codes for CSAPQGPYNEQFF.

The chain has TRBV6-4 and TRBJ1-6; D is ambiguous. Germline V gene lookup returns CDR1 MRHNA and CDR2 SNTAGT. V was pared by 0 bases and J by 10 bases, with 10 bases between. CDR3 length: 14 amino acids. The CDR3 loop reads CASSDSREGSPLHF. The CDR3 coding sequence is TGTGCCAGCAGTGACTCGAGGGAAGGCTCACCCCTCCACTTT.

In this sample, this clonotype turned up a few times. The CDR3 region is CASSDSYTGELFF. CDR3 DNA: TGTGCCAGCAGCGACAGTTACACCGGGGAGCTGTTTTTT. The V gene is TRBV4-2, the J gene TRBJ2-2; tentatively, D is TRBD1 (5 bases). Per germline, CDR1 LGHNA and CDR2 YNFKEQ. Between the trimmed V and J ends, which lost 5 bases and 3 bases, there was a span of 7 bases. This CDR3 comprises 13 residues.

This clonotype was seen at least ten times. The gene calls are TRBV7-9 and TRBJ1-2; D perhaps matches TRBD1 (6 bases). The CDR3 is 14 residues long. From germline, CDR1 is SEHNR and CDR2 FQNEAQ (reference sequence). The V end lost 1 base, the J end lost 4 bases, and 10 bases lay between the germline ends. This CDR3 reads CASSLGDISYGYTF. Here the CDR3 DNA reads TGTGCCAGCAGCTTAGGGGACATTAGCTATGGCTACACCTTC.

Many counts were recorded for this clonotype. V gene TRBV7-2 combines with J gene TRBJ1-1; D remains unclear. CDR1 and CDR2 from the germline V gene are SGHTA and FQGNSA. CDR3 size: 15 residues. The ends were cut back, 7 bases at V and 3 bases at J, with 18 bases in the middle. The CDR3 nucleotides are TGTGCCAGCATCCCCGCCCGACGGCAGGACACTGAAGCTTTCTTT. It encodes CASIPARRQDTEAFF. The variable domain in full, with the rest retrieved from reference TRBV7-2 and TRBJ1-1, is GAGVSQSPSNKVTEKGKDVELRCDPISGHTALYWYRQSLGQGLEFLIYFQGNSAPDKSGLPSDRFSAERTGGSVSTLTIQRTQQEDSAVYLCASIPARRQDTEAFFGQGTRLTVV.

This clonotype has a count of ten or more. The chain employs TRBV4-1 and TRBJ1-1; D remains unclear. Trimming cost V 3 bases and J 1 base, with 12 bases left between them. Germline CDR1 MGHRA, CDR2 YSYEKL. CDR3 length equals 15 residues. CDR3 loop: CASSHVGLENTEAFF. CDR3 bases: TGCGCCAGCAGCCACGTTGGACTGGAGAACACTGAAGCTTTCTTT.